A selection of T cell receptor beta chains follows, all from one sample in a study of T cell responses to AZD1222 COVID-19 vaccine. The method was immunoSEQ multiplex PCR; TCRdb's version includes in-frame clones alone and lacks a portion of them. The sample shows about 150,000 clones, 70% to 90% of them seen only once. The sample in question was peripheral blood, obtained after recovery from COVID-19. These TCRs come from an adult who had recovered from COVID-19. CDR3s include the opening cysteine and the closing phenylalanine or tryptophan. A D gene is named only where the DNA matches it firmly. Clone size, where shown, is once, few, many, or a class for clones that have expanded.

cdr3_length d_call j_call v_call clone_size cdr3_nt cdr3_aa
14 - TRBJ1-3 TRBV7-2 - TGTGTCAGCAGCTTAGGCTTCCAGGGAAACACCATATATTTT CVSSLGFQGNTIYF
11 - TRBJ1-6 TRBV20-1 - TGCAGTGCGCCAAGCGGTTCACCCCTCCACTTT CSAPSGSPLHF
14 - TRBJ2-7 TRBV7-8 - TGTGCCAGCAGCCATATCCGAGGGACCTACGAGCAGTACTTC CASSHIRGTYEQYF
15 TRBD2 TRBJ2-7 TRBV3-1/TRBV3-2 - TGTGCCAGCAGCGCCAAACTAGCGGGGAGGAACGAGCAGTACTTC CASSAKLAGRNEQYF
12 - TRBJ2-5 TRBV7-9 - TGTGCCAGCAGCTCGCCGGGGGAGACCCAGTACTTC CASSSPGETQYF
14 - TRBJ2-2 TRBV19 many TGTGCCAGTATAAGAGCGGGTACCACCGGGGAGCTGTTTTTT CASIRAGTTGELFF
11 - TRBJ2-1 TRBV14 - TGTGCCAGCAGCCGGTACAATGAGCAGTTCTTC CASSRYNEQFF
12 - TRBJ2-5 TRBV5-1 few TGCGCCAGCAGCTTAGAGGGGGGGACCCAGTACTTC CASSLEGGTQYF
11 TRBD1 TRBJ1-2 TRBV2 - TGTGCCAGCAGTGGGGACAGGGCGGGTACCTTC CASSGDRAGTF
15 TRBD2 TRBJ2-1 TRBV5-6 - TGTGCCAGCAGCTTTAGCGGGGGGGCCTACAATGAGCAGTTCTTC CASSFSGGAYNEQFF
14 - TRBJ1-3 TRBV3-1/TRBV3-2 - TGTGCCAGCAGCCTACAGAGCTCTGGAAACACCATATATTTT CASSLQSSGNTIYF
16 - TRBJ2-3 TRBV7-3 few TGTGCCAGCAGCCCCATCGCGACTTCCCCCCCCCATACGCAGTATTTT CASSPIATSPPHTQYF
17 TRBD1 TRBJ2-2 TRBV6-1 - TGTGCCAGCAGTGACCCAGTGGGACAGGGGAATACCGGGGAGCTGTTTTTT CASSDPVGQGNTGELFF
16 TRBD1 TRBJ2-4 TRBV6-1 - TGTGCCAGCAGTGAACTACAGGGGCTAGCCAAAAACATTCAGTACTTC CASSELQGLAKNIQYF
17 TRBD2 TRBJ2-2 TRBV4-1 - TGCGCCAGCAGCCATGTACTAGCGGGAGTTGGCACCGGGGAGCTGTTTTTT CASSHVLAGVGTGELFF
14 - TRBJ2-5 TRBV9 few TGTGCCAGCAGCGTAGGGCGGTCGGGGGAGACCCAGTACTTC CASSVGRSGETQYF
13 - TRBJ1-2 TRBV4-3 - TGCGCCAGCAGCCGGACCCACGAGGATGGCTACACCTTC CASSRTHEDGYTF
12 - TRBJ2-3 TRBV5-5 - TGTGCCAGCAGCTTCGATGGAGATACGCAGTATTTT CASSFDGDTQYF
16 TRBD1 TRBJ1-2 TRBV7-2 - TGTGCCAGCAGCCTGGGGGGACAGAGTGCTAACTATGGCTACACCTTC CASSLGGQSANYGYTF
13 - TRBJ2-7 TRBV4-2 - TGTGCCAGCAGCTCCGGGGGTTCCTACGAGCAGTACTTC CASSSGGSYEQYF